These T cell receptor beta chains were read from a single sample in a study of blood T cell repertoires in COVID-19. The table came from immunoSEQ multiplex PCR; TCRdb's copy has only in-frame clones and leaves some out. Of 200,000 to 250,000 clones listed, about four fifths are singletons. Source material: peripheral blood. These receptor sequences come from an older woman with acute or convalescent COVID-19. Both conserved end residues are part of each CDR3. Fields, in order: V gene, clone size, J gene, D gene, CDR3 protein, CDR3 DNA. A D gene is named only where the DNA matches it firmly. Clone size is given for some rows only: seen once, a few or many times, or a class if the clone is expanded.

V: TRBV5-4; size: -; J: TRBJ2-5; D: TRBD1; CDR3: CASSLRDRGDQQETQYF; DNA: TGTGCCAGCAGCTTGCGGGACAGGGGGGACCAACAAGAGACCCAGTACTTC
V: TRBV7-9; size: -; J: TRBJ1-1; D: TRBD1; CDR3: CASSFRGPTEAFF; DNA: TGTGCCAGCAGCTTCAGGGGGCCCACTGAAGCTTTCTTT
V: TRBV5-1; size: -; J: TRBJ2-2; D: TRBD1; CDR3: CASSQTPTGPLTGELFF; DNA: TGCGCCAGCAGCCAAACCCCGACAGGGCCACTCACCGGGGAGCTGTTTTTT
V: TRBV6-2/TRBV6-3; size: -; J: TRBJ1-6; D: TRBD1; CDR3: CASSPGTGNSPLHF; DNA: TGTGCCAGCAGTCCCGGGACAGGGAATTCACCCCTCCACTTT
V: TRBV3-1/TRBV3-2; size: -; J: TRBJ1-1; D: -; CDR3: CASSQPRGLKDTEAFF; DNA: TGTGCCAGCAGCCAACCAAGAGGGCTCAAGGACACTGAAGCTTTCTTT
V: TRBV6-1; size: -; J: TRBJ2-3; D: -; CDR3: CASSEVRTKPGRTDTQYF; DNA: TGTGCCAGCAGTGAGGTCAGAACTAAGCCAGGGCGCACAGATACGCAGTATTTT
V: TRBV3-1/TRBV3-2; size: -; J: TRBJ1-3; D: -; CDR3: CASSPGYGNTIYF; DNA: TGTGCCAGCAGCCCAGGGTACGGAAACACCATATATTTT
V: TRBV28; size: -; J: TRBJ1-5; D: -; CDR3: CASSLQGQPQHF; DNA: TGTGCCAGCAGCCTTCAGGGCCAGCCCCAGCATTTT
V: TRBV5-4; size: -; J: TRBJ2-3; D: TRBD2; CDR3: CASSLVPERDTDTQYF; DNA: TGTGCCAGCAGCTTGGTTCCGGAGCGGGACACAGATACGCAGTATTTT
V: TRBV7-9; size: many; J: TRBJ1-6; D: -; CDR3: CASSLEGSSSPLHF; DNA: TGTGCCAGCAGCTTAGAGGGGTCCAGCTCACCCCTCCACTTT
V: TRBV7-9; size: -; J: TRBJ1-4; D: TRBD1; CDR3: CASSPGQGNEKLFF; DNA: TGTGCCAGCAGTCCGGGACAGGGGAATGAAAAACTGTTTTTT
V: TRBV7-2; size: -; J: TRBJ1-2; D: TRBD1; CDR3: CASSPDRVGYGYTF; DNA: TGTGCCAGCAGCCCAGACAGGGTGGGCTATGGCTACACCTTC
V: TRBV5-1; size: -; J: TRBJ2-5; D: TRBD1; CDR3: CASSSRTGLSVGETQYF; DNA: TGCGCCAGCAGCTCTAGGACAGGGTTGTCGGTTGGGGAGACCCAGTACTTC
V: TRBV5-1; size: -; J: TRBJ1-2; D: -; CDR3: CASQGLYGYTF; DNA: TGCGCCAGCCAGGGTCTCTATGGCTACACCTTC
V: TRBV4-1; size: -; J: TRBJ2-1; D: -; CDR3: CASSQEEGYREQFF; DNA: TGCGCCAGCAGCCAAGAGGAGGGGTACAGGGAGCAGTTCTTC
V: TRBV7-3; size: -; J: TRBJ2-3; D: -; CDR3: CASSLTESHTQYF; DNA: TGTGCCAGCAGCTTAACGGAGAGCCATACGCAGTATTTT
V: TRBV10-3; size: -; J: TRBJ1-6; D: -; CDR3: CAIRAGYNSPLHF; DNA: TGTGCCATCAGAGCGGGATATAATTCACCCCTCCACTTT
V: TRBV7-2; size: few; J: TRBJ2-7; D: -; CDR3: CASSLEAVGEQYF; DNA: TGTGCCAGCAGCTTAGAAGCGGTCGGGGAGCAGTACTTC
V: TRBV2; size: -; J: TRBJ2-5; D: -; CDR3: CASTGQIQETQYF; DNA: TGTGCCAGCACCGGACAGATTCAAGAGACCCAGTACTTC
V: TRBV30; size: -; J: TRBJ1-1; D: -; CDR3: CAWSARGTEAFF; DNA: TGTGCCTGGAGTGCCCGGGGGACTGAAGCTTTCTTT
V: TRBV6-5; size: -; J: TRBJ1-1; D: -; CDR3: CAVSRSPGYQAFF; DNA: TGTGCCGTCAGCCGATCTCCAGGGTACCAAGCTTTCTTT
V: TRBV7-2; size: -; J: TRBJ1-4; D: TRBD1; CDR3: CASSSGTGFEKLFF; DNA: TGTGCCAGCAGCTCCGGGACAGGGTTTGAAAAACTGTTTTTT
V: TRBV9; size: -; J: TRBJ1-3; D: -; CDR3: CASSVEGAPGNTIYF; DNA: TGTGCCAGCAGCGTAGAAGGGGCGCCTGGAAACACCATATATTTT
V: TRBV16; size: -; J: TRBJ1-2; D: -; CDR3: CASSLGEPPLEGYTF; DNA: TGTGCCAGCAGCCTCGGGGAGCCCCCCTTGGAGGGCTACACCTTC
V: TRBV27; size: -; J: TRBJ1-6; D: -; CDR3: CASMRRRDSPLHF; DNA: TGTGCCAGCATGCGCAGGCGGGATTCACCCCTCCACTTT
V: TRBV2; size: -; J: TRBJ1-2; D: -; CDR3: CASSLDRSSNYGYTF; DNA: TGTGCCAGCAGTCTTGACAGGAGCTCTAACTATGGCTACACCTTC
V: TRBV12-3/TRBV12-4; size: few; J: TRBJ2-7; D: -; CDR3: CASSTGPREQYF; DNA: TGTGCCAGCAGCACAGGTCCACGGGAGCAGTACTTC
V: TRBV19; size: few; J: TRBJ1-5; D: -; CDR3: CASSIGTGNEGQPQHF; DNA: TGTGCCAGTAGTATAGGAACAGGGAATGAAGGTCAGCCCCAGCATTTT
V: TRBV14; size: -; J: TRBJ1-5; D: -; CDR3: CASSQQGNQPQHF; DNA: TGTGCCAGCAGCCAACAGGGGAATCAGCCCCAGCATTTT